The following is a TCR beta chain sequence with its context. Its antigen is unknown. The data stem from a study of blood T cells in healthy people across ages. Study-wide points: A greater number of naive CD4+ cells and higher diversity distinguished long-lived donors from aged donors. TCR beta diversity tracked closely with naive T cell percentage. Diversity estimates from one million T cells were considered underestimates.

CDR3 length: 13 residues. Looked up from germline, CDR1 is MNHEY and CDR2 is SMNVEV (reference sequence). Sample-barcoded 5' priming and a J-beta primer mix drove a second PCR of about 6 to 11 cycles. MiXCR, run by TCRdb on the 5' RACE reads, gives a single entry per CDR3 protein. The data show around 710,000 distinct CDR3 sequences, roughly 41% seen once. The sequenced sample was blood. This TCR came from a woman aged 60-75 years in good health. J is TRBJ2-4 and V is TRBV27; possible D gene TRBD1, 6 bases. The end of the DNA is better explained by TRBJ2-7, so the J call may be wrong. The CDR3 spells CASSVAQGGEQYF. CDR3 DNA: TGTGCCAGCAGTGTAGCACAGGGTGGCGAGCAGTACTTC.